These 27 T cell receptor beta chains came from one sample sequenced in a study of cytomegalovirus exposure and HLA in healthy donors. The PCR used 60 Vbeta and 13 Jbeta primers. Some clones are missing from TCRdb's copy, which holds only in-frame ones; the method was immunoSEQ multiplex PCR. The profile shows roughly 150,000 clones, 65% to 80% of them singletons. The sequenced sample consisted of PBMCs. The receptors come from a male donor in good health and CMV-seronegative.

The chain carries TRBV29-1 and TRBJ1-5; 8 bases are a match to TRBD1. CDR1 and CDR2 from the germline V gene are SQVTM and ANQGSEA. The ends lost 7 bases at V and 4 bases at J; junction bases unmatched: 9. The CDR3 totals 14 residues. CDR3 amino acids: CSARQGSGNQPQHF. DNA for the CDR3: TGCAGCGCTAGACAGGGGAGCGGTAATCAGCCCCAGCATTTT.

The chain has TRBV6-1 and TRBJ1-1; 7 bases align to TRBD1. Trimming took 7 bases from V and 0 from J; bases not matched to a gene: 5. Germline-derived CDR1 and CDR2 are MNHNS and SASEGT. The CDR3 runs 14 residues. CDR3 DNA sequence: TGTGCCAGCACCTGGACAGGTATGAACACTGAAGCTTTCTTT. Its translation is CASTWTGMNTEAFF.

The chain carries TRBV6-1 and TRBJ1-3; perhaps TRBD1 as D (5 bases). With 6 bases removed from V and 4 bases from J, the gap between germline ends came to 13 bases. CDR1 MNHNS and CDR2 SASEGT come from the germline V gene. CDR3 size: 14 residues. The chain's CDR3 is CASRRDSAGNTIYF. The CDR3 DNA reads TGTGCCAGCAGGCGGGACTCAGCAGGAAACACCATATATTTT.

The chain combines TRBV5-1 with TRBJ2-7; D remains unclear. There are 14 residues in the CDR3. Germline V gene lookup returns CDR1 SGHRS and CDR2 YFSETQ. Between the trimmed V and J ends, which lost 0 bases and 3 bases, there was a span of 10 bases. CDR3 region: CASSLDSPIYEQYF. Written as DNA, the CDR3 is TGCGCCAGCAGCTTGGACTCTCCTATCTACGAGCAGTACTTC.

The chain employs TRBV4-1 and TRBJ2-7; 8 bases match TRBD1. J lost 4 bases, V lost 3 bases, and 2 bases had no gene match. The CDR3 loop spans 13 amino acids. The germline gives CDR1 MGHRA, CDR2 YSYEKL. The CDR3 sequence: CASSHGQGYEQYF. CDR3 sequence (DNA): TGCGCCAGCAGCCACGGACAGGGATACGAGCAGTACTTC.

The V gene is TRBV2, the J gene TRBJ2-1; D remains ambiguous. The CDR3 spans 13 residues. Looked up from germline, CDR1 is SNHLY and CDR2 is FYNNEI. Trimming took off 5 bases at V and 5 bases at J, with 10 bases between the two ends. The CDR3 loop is CASSQDPNNEQFF. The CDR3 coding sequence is TGTGCCAGCAGTCAAGATCCAAACAATGAGCAGTTCTTC.

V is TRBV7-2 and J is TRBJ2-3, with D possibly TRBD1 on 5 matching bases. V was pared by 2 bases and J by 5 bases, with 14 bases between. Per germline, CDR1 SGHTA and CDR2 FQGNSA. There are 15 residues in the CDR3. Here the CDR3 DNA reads TGTGCCAGCAGCTTATACAGATTAAGGGGAGATACGCAGTATTTT. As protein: CASSLYRLRGDTQYF.

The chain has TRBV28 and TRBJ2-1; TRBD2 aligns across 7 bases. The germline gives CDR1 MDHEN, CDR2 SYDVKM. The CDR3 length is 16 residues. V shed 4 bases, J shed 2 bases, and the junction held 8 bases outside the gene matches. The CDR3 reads CASSYLAGAPYNEQFF. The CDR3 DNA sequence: TGTGCCAGCAGTTATCTCGCGGGAGCTCCCTACAATGAGCAGTTCTTC.

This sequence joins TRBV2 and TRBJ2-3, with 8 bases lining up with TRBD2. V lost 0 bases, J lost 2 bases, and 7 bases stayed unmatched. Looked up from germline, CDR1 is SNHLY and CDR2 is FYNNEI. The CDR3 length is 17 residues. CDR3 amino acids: CASSEAQLAVVTDTQYF. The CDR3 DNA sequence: TGTGCCAGCAGTGAAGCTCAACTAGCGGTAGTCACAGATACGCAGTATTTT.

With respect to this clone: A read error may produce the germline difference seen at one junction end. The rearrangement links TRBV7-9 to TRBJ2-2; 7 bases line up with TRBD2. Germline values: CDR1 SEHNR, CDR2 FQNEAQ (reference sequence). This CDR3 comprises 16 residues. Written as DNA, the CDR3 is TGTGCCAGCAGCTTAGGGAGCGGGGTAAACATCGGGGAGCTGTTTTTT. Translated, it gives CASSLGSGVNIGELFF.

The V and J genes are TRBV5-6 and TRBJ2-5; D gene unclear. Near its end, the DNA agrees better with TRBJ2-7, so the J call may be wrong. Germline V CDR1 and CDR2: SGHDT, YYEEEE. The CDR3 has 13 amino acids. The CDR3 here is CASSLPGTYEQYF. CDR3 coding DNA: TGTGCCAGCAGCTTGCCCGGTACCTACGAGCAGTACTTC.

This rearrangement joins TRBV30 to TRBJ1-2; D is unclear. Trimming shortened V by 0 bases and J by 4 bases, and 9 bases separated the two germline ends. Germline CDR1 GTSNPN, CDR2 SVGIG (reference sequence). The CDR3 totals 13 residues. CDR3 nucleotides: TGTGCCTGGAGTGTGGGCAGTGTCTATGGCTACACCTTC. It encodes CAWSVGSVYGYTF.

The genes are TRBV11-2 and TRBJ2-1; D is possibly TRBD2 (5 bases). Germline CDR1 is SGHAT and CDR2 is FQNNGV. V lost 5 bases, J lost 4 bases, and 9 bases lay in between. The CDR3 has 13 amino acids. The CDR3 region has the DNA TGTGCCAGCAGCGCAGGACTTTACAATGAGCAGTTCTTC. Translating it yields CASSAGLYNEQFF.

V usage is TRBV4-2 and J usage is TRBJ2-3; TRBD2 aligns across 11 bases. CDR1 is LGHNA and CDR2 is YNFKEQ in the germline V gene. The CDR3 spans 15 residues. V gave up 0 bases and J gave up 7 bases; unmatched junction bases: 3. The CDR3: CASSQDSGGGYTQYF. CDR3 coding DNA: TGTGCCAGCAGCCAAGATAGCGGGGGGGGATATACGCAGTATTTT.

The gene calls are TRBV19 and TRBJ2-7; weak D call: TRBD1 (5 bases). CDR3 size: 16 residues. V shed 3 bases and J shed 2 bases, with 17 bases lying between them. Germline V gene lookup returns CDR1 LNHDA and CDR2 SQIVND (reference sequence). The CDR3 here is CASSMLRDSRPYEQYF. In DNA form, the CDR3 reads TGTGCCAGTAGTATGCTTAGAGACAGTCGGCCCTACGAGCAGTACTTC. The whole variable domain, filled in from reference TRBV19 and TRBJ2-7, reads DGGITQSPKYLFRKEGQNVTLSCEQNLNHDAMYWYRQDPGQGLRLIYYSQIVNDFQKGDIAEGYSVSREKKESFPLTVTSAQKNPTAFYLCASSMLRDSRPYEQYFGPGTRLTVT.

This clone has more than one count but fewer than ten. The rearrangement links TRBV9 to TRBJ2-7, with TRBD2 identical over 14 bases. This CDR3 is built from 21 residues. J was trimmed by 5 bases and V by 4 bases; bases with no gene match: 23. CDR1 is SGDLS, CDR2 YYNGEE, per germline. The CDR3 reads CASSPVFGAAGTSGSRNEQYF. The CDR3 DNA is TGTGCCAGCAGCCCCGTTTTTGGTGCAGCCGGGACTAGCGGGAGCAGAAACGAGCAGTACTTC.

DNA for the CDR3: TGTGCCAGCAACCGAAGGACAGGGACGAATGAGCAGTTCTTC. Its translation is CASNRRTGTNEQFF. The chain links TRBV6-5 to TRBJ2-1; TRBD1 aligns across 8 bases. CDR1 and CDR2 (germline): MNHEY, SVGAGI. CDR3 length: 14 residues. V was clipped by 7 bases and J by 7 bases; unmatched bases: 9.

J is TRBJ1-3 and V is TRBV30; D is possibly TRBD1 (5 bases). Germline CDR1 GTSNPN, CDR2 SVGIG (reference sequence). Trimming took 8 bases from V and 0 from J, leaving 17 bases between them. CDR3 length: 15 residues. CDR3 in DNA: TGTGCCGGGGGAGGGAGACAGAACTCTGGAAACACCATATATTTT. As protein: CAGGGRQNSGNTIYF. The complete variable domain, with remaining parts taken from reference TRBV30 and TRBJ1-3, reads SQTIHQWPATLVQPVGSPLSLECTVEGTSNPNLYWYRQAAGRGLQLLFYSVGIGQISSEVPQNLSASRPQDRQFILSSKKLLLSDSGFYLCAGGGRQNSGNTIYFGEGSWLTVV.

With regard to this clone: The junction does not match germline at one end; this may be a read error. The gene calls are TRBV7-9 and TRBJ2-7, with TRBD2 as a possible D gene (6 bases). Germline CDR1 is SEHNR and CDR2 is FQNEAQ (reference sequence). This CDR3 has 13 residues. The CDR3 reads CSSSLGDFYEQYF. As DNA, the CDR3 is TGTTCCAGCAGCTTAGGGGACTTCTACGAGCAGTACTTC. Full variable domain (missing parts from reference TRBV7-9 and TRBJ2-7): DTGVSQNPRHKITKRGQNVTFRCDPISEHNRLYWYRQTLGQGPEFLTYFQNEAQLEKSRLLSDRFSAERPKGSFSTLEIQRTEQGDSAMYLCSSSLGDFYEQYFGPGTRLTVT.

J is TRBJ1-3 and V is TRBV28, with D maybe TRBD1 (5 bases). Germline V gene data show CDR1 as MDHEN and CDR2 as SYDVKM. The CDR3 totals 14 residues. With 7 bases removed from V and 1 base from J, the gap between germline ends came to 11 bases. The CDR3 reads CASTTPGSGNTIYF. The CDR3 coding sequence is TGTGCCAGCACCACACCAGGGTCTGGAAACACCATATATTTT.

CDR3 sequence reads: CASSFLSGTGYAEAFF. CDR3 coding DNA: TGTGCCAGCAGCTTCCTCTCCGGGACAGGGTATGCTGAAGCTTTCTTT. This chain connects TRBV5-4 to TRBJ1-1; 9 nucleotides line up with TRBD1. The V gene's germline CDR1 is SGHNT and CDR2 YYREEE (reference sequence). This CDR3 has 16 amino acids. The V segment lost 2 bases and the J segment 6 bases; nucleotides outside the gene matches: 11.

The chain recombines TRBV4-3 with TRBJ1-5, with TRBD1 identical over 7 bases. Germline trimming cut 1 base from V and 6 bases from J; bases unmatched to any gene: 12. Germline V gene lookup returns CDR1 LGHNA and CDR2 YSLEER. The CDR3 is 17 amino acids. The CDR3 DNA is TGCGCCAGCAGCCAAGGTACAGGGGAACAGCTTAGTCAGCCCCAGCATTTT. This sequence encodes CASSQGTGEQLSQPQHF.

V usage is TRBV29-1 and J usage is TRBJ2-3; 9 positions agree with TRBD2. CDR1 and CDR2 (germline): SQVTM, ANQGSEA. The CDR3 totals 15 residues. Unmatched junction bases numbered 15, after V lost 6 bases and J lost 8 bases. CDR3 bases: TGCAGCGTCCGTAATACCGGGACTAGCTCGGGTACGCAGTATTTT. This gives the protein CSVRNTGTSSGTQYF.

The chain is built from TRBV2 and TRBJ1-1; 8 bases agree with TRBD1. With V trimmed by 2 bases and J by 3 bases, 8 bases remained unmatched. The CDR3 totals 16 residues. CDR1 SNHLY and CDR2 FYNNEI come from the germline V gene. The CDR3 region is CASSETGGWYDTEAFF. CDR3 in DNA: TGTGCCAGCAGTGAAACAGGGGGGTGGTATGACACTGAAGCTTTCTTT.

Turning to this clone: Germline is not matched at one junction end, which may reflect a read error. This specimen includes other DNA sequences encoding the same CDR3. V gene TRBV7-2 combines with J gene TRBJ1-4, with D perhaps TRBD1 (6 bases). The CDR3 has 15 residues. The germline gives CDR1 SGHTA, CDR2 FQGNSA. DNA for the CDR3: TGTGCTAGCAGCTTAGTCAGGGGAACTAATGAAAAACTGTTTTTT. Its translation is CASSLVRGTNEKLFF.

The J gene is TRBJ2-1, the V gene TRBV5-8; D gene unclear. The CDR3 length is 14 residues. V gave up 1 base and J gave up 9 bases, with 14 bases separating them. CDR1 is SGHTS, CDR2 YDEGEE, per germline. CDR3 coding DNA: TGTGCCAGCAGCTTGTATGCCGACTTTAGTGAGCAGTTCTTC. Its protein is CASSLYADFSEQFF.

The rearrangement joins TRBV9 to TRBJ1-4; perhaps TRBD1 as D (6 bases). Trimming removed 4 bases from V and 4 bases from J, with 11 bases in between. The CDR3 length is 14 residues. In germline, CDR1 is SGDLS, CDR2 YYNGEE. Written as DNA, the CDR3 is TGTGCCAGCAGCCAAGGGGGTTTTAATGAAAAACTGTTTTTT. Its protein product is CASSQGGFNEKLFF.